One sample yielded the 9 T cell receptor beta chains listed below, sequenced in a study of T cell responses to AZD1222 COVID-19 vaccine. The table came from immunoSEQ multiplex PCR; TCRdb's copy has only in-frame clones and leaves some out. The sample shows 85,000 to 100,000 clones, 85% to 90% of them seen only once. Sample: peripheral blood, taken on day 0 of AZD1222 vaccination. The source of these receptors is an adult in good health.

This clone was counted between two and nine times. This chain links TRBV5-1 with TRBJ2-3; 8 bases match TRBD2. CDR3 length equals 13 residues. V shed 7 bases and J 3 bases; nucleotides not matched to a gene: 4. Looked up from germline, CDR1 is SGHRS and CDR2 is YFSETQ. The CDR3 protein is CASATGGTDTQYF. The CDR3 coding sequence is TGCGCCAGCGCCACGGGGGGGACAGATACGCAGTATTTT.

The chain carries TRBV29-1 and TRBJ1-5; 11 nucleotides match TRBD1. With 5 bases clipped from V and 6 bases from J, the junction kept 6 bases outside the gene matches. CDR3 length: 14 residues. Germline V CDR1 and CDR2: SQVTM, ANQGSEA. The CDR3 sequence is CSVKDRGRGQPQHF. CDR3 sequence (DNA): TGCAGCGTTAAGGACAGGGGGCGAGGTCAGCCCCAGCATTTT. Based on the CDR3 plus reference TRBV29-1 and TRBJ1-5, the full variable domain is SAVISQKPSRDICQRGTSLTIQCQVDSQVTMMFWYRQQPGQSLTLIATANQGSEATYESGFVIDKFPISRPNLTFSTLTVSNMSPEDSSIYLCSVKDRGRGQPQHFGDGTRLSIL.

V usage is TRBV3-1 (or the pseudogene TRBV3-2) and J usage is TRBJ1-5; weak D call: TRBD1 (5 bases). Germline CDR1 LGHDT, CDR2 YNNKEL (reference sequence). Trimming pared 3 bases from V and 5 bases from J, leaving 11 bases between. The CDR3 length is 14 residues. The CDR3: CASSQGQKDQPQHF. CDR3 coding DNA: TGTGCCAGCAGCCAGGGGCAGAAAGATCAGCCCCAGCATTTT.

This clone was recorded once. CDR3 loop: CASSLRLAGVRFYEQYF. The DNA of the CDR3 is TGTGCCAGCAGCCTAAGACTAGCGGGGGTGCGTTTTTACGAGCAGTACTTC. The chain combines TRBV2 with TRBJ2-7; 12 positions agree with TRBD2. V lost 6 bases and J lost 4; bases outside the gene matches: 13. Germline-derived CDR1 and CDR2 are SNHLY and FYNNEI. This CDR3 is 17 amino acids long.

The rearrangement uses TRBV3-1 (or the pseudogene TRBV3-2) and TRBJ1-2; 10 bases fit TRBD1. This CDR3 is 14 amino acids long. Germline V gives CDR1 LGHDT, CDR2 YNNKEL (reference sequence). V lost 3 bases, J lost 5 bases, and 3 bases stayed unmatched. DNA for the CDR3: TGTGCCAGCAGCCATCTGGACAGGGGGTATGGCTACACCTTC. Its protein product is CASSHLDRGYGYTF.

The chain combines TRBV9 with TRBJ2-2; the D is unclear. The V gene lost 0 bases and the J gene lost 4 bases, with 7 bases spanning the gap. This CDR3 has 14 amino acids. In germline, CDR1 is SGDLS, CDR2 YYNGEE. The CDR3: CASSVGLSTGELFF. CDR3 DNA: TGTGCCAGCAGCGTAGGACTTTCCACCGGGGAGCTGTTTTTT.

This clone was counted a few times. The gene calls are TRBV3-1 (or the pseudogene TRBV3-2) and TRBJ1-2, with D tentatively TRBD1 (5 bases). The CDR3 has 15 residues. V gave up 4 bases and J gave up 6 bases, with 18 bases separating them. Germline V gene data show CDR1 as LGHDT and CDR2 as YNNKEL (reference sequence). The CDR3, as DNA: TGTGCCAGCAGCCCCCTGTCCCGGCAGGGTCATGGCTACACCTTC. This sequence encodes CASSPLSRQGHGYTF.

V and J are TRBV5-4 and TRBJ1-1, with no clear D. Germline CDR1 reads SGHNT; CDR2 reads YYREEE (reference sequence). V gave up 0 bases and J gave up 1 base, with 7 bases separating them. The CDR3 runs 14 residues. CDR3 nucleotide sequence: TGTGCCAGCAGCTTGGTGCGGGAGAACACTGAAGCTTTCTTT. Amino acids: CASSLVRENTEAFF.

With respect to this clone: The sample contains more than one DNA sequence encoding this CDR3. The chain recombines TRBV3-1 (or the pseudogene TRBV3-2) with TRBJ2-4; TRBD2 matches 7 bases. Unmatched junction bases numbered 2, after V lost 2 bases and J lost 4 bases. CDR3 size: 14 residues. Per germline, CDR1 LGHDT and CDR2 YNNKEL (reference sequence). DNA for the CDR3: TGTGCCAGCAGCCAATCCGGGGGGAAAAACATTCAGTACTTC. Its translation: CASSQSGGKNIQYF.